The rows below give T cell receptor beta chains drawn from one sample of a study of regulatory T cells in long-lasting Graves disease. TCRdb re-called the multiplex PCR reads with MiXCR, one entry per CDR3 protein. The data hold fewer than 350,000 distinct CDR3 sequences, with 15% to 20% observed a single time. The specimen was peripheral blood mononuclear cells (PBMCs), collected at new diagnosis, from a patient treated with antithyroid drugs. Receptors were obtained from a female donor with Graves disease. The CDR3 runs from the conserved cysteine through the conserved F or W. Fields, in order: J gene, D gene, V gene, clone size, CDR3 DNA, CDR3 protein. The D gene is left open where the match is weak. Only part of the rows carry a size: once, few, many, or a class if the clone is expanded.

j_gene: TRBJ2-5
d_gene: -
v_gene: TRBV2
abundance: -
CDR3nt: TGTGCCACCGAAGGGGGGCAAGAGACCCAGTACTTC
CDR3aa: CATEGGQETQYF

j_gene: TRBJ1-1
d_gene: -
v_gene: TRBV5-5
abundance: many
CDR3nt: TGTGCCAGCAGCTTGGTAGTCGGCAGGGAGGATGAAGCTTTCTTT
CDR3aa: CASSLVVGREDEAFF

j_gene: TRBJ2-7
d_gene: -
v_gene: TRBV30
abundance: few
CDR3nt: TGTGCCTGCGGGAGAACGGCCTACGAGCAGTACTTC
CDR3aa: CACGRTAYEQYF

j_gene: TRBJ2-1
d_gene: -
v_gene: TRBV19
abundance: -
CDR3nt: TGTGCCAGTAGTATAAGCAGGGTGCGCTCCTACGAGCAGTTCTTC
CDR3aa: CASSISRVRSYEQFF

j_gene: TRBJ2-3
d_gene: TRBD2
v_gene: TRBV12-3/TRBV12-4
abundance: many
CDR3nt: TGTGCCAGCAGCCCTCCCCTCGCGGGAGGGCCGGATACGCAGTATTTT
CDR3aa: CASSPPLAGGPDTQYF

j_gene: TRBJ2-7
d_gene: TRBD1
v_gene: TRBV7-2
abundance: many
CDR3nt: TGTGCCAGCAGTGGGACAGCCAACTACGAGCAGTACTTC
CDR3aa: CASSGTANYEQYF

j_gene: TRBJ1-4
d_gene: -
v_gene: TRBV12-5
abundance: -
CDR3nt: TGTGCTAGTGGTTTGGTCGGTGGAAAACTGTTTTTT
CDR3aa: CASGLVGGKLFF

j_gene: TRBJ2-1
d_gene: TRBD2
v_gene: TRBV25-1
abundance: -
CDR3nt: TGTGCCAGCAGTGAAGTATCCCTAGCGGGGCACAATGAGCAGTTCTTC
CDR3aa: CASSEVSLAGHNEQFF

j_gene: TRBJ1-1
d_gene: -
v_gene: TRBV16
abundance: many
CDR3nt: TGTGCCAGTAACGGACCTTACACTGAAGCTTTCTTT
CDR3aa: CASNGPYTEAFF

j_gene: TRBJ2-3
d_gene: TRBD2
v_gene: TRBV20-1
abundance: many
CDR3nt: TGCAGTGCTAGCAGCGGGAAATACACAGATACGCAGTATTTT
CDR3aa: CSASSGKYTDTQYF

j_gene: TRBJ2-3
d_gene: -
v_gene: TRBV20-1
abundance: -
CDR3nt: TGCAGTGCTAGCGGGAGACGACGCACAGATACGCAGTATTTT
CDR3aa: CSASGRRRTDTQYF

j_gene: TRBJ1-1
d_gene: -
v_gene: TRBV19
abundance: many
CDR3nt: TGTGCCAGTACAACCTCCCTGGGGAACACTGAAGCTTTCTTT
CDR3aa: CASTTSLGNTEAFF

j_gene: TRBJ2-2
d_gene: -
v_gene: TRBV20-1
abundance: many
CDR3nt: TGCAGTGCTAGAGATGTGCTTGTCGGGGAGCTGTTTTTT
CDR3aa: CSARDVLVGELFF

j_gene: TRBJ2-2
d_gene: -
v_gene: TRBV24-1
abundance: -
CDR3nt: TGTGCCACCAGTGATTTCCTGACAGGTGGGGACACCGGGGAGCTGTTTTTT
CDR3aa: CATSDFLTGGDTGELFF

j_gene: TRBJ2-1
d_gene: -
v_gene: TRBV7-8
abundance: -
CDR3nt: TGTGCCAGCAGCTTATTCGAGCTGAATGAGCAGTTCTTC
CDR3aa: CASSLFELNEQFF

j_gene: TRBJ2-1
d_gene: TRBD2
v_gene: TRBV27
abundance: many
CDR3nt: TGTGCCAGCAGTTTAAGGCGACTAGCGGGAAACAATGAGCAGTTCTTC
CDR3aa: CASSLRRLAGNNEQFF

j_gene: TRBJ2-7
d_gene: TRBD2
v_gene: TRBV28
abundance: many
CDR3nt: TGTGCCAGCAGTTTTCTGAGCGGGACGGGCGAGCAGTACTTC
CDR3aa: CASSFLSGTGEQYF

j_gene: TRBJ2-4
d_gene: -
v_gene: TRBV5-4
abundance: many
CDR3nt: TGTGCCAGCAGCCCAAAGGGACTCCCTCACATTCAGTACTTC
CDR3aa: CASSPKGLPHIQYF

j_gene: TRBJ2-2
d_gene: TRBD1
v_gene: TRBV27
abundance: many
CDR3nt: TGTGCCAGCAGTTTATGGACCCCGGACAGGGCGTCGAACACCGGGGAGCTGTTTTTT
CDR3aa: CASSLWTPDRASNTGELFF

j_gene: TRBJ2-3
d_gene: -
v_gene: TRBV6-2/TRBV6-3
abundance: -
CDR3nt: TGTGCCAGCAGACCCACAGGACCCTTCACAGATACGCAGTATTTT
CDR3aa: CASRPTGPFTDTQYF

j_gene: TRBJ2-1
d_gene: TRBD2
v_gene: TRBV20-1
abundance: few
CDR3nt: TGCAGTGCTAAACTCGACGGGGGGGCGCGCAATGAGCAGTTCTTC
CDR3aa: CSAKLDGGARNEQFF

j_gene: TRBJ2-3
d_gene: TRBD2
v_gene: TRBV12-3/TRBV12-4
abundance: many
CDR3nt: TGTGCCAGCAGTCCGGGACTAGGGGGTTATACGCAGTATTTT
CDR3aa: CASSPGLGGYTQYF

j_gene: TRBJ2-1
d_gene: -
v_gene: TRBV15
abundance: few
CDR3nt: TGTGCCACCAGCAGCAAGCGGGCCTACAATGAGCAGTTCTTC
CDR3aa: CATSSKRAYNEQFF

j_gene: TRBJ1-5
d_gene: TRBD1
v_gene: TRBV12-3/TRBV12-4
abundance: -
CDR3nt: TGTGCCAGCAGTTTAACTTTTTCATTGACAGGGCTTTATCCCGAATCGTATAGCAATCAGCCCCAGCATTTT
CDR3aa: CASSLTFSLTGLYPESYSNQPQHF

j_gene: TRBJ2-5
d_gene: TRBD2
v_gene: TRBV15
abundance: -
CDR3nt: TGTGCCACCAGCAGATACAGCGGGAGGGCCTTTGAGACCCAGTACTTC
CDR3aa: CATSRYSGRAFETQYF

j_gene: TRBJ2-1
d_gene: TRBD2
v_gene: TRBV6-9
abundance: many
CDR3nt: TGTGCCAGCAGTTACCTGGCGGGAGGTCCTTACAATGAGCAGTTCTTC
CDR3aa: CASSYLAGGPYNEQFF

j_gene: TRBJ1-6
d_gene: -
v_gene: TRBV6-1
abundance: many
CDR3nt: TGTGCCAGCAGTAAAACCAATAATTCACCCCTCCACTTT
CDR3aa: CASSKTNNSPLHF

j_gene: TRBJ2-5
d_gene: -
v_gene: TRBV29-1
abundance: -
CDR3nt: TGCAGCGTTGTGAAGTGGGGTGAGCAAGAGACCCAGTACTTC
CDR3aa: CSVVKWGEQETQYF

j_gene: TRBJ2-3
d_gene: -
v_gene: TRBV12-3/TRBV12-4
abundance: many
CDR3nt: TGTGCCAGCACCTCGGCTTCGAACACAGATACGCAGTATTTT
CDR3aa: CASTSASNTDTQYF

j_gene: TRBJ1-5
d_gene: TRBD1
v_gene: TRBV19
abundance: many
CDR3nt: TGTGCCAGTACCGCCGGGACAGGGGATCAGCCCCAGCATTTT
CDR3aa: CASTAGTGDQPQHF

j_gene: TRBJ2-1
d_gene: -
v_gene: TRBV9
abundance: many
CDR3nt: TGTGCCAGCAGCACGCCCCCCCGGAAGTCCAGGGACCCCTACAATGAGCAGTTCTTC
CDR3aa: CASSTPPRKSRDPYNEQFF